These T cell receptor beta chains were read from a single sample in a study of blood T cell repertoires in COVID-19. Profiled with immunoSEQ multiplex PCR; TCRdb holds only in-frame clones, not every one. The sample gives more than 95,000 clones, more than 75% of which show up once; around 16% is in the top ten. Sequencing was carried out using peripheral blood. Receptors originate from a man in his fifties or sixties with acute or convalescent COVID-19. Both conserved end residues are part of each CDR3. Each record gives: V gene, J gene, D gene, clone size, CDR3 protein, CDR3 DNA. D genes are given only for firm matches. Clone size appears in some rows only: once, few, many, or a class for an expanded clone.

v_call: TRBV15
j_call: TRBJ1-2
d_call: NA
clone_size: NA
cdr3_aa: CATSRDESPYTF
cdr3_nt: TGTGCCACCAGCAGAGATGAGTCCCCTTACACCTTC

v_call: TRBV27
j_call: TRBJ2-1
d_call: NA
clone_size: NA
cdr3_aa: CASSSSLSVSYNEQFF
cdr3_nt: TGTGCCAGCAGTTCTTCCCTCTCAGTCTCCTACAATGAGCAGTTCTTC

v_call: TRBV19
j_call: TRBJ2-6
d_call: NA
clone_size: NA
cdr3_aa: CASSKTSSSGANVLTF
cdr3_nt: TGTGCCAGTAGTAAGACTTCAAGCTCTGGGGCCAACGTCCTGACTTTC

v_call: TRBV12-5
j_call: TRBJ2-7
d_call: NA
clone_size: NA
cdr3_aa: CASGLVRTGSHEQYF
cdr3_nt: TGTGCTAGTGGTTTGGTACGTACAGGGTCCCACGAGCAGTACTTC

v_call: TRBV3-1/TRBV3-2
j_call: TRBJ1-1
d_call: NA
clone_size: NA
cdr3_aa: CASSQVRPSTEAFF
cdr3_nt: TGTGCCAGCAGCCAAGTGAGGCCGTCCACTGAAGCTTTCTTT

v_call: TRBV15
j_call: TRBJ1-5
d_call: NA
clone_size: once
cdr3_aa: CATSRDRQGGGYSNQPQHF
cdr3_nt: TGTGCCACCAGCAGAGATAGGCAGGGAGGGGGGTATAGCAATCAGCCCCAGCATTTT

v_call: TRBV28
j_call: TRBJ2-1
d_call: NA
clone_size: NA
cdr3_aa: CASSFMEGAYNEQFF
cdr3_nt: TGTGCCAGCAGTTTTATGGAGGGTGCCTACAATGAGCAGTTCTTC

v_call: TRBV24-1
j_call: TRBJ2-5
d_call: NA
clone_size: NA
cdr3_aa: CATSDPGRVETQYF
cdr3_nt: TGTGCCACCAGTGACCCCGGCAGGGTGGAGACCCAGTACTTC

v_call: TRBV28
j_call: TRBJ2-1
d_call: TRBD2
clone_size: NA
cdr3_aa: CASSLVAGGFNEQFF
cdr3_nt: TGTGCCAGCAGTTTAGTGGCGGGAGGGTTCAATGAGCAGTTCTTC

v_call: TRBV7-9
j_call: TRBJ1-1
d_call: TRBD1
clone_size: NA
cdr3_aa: CASSLGGSEAFF
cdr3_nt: TGTGCCAGCAGCCTAGGGGGCAGTGAAGCTTTCTTT

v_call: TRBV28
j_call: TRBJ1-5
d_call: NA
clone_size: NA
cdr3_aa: CASSLPGQPQHF
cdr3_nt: TGTGCCAGCAGTTTGCCCGGGCAGCCCCAGCATTTT

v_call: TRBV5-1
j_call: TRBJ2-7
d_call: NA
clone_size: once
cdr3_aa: CASSLVSSYEQYF
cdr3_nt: TGCGCCAGCAGCTTGGTCAGCTCCTACGAGCAGTACTTC

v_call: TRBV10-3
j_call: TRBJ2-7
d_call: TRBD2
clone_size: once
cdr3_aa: CAISRTSGSTDEQYF
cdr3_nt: TGTGCCATCAGTCGGACTAGCGGGAGTACAGACGAGCAGTACTTC

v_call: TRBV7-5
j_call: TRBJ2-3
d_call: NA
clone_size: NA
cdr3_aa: CVRSLDPPGWLAGFWAQYF
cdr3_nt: TGTGTCAGAAGCTTGGACCCCCCCGGGTGGCTAGCGGGATTTTGGGCGCAGTATTTT

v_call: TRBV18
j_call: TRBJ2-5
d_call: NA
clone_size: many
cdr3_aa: CASKGTLKETQYF
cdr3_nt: TGTGCCAGCAAAGGGACACTTAAAGAGACCCAGTACTTC

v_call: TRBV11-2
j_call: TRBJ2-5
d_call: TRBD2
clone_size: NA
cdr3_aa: CASSSLTSGSGETQYF
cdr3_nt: TGTGCCAGCAGCTCGCTGACTAGCGGGTCAGGGGAGACCCAGTACTTC

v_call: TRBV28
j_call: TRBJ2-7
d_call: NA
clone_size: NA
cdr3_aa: CASSPPPRVRTSYEQYF
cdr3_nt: TGTGCCAGCAGTCCTCCTCCGCGGGTGCGGACCTCCTACGAGCAGTACTTC

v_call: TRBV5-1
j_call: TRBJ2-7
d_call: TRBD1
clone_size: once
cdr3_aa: CASSFRDSYEQYF
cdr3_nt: TGCGCCAGCAGCTTCCGGGACAGCTACGAGCAGTACTTC

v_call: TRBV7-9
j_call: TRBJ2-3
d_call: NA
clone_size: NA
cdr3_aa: CASSLDGGFSTDTQYF
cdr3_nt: TGTGCCAGCAGCCTAGACGGGGGTTTCAGCACAGATACGCAGTATTTT

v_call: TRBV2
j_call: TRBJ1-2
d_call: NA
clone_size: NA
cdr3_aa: CASSRTVANYGYTF
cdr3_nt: TGTGCCAGCAGCCGGACAGTAGCTAACTATGGCTACACCTTC

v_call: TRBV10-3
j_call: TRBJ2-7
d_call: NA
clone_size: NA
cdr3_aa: CAISTGYEQYF
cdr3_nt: TGTGCCATCAGTACGGGGTACGAGCAGTACTTC

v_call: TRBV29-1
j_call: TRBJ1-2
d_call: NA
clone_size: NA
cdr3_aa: CSVYFDGYTF
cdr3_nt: TGCAGCGTTTATTTCGATGGCTACACCTTC

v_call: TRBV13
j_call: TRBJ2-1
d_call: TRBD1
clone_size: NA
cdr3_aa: CASSFLTGGSRSYNEQFF
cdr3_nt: TGTGCCAGCAGCTTTTTAACAGGGGGCAGCCGCTCCTACAATGAGCAGTTCTTC

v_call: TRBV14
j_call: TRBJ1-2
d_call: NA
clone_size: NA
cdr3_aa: CASSQEGRADDYGYTF
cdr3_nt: TGTGCCAGCAGCCAAGAGGGGAGGGCGGATGACTATGGCTACACCTTC

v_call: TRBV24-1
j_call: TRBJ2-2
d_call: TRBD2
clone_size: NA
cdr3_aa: CATSDKGLASTGELFF
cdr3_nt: TGTGCCACCAGTGATAAGGGACTAGCTTCGACGGGGGAGCTGTTTTTT

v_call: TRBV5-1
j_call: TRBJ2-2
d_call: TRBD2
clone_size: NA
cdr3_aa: CASSPGLAGAGELFF
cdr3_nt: TGCGCCAGCAGCCCGGGACTAGCGGGAGCCGGGGAGCTGTTTTTT

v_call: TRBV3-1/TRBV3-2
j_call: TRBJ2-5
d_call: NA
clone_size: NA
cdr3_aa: CASSQQRLGGIETQYF
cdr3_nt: TGTGCCAGCAGCCAGCAGCGACTCGGGGGAATAGAGACCCAGTACTTC

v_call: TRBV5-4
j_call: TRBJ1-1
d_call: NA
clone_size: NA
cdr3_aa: CASSLAGRGGTEAFF
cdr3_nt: TGTGCCAGCAGCTTGGCCGGTCGCGGGGGCACTGAAGCTTTCTTT

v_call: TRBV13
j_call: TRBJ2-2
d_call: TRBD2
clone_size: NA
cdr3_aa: CASSLESGRTGELFF
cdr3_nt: TGTGCCAGCAGCTTAGAGAGCGGGAGAACCGGGGAGCTGTTTTTT